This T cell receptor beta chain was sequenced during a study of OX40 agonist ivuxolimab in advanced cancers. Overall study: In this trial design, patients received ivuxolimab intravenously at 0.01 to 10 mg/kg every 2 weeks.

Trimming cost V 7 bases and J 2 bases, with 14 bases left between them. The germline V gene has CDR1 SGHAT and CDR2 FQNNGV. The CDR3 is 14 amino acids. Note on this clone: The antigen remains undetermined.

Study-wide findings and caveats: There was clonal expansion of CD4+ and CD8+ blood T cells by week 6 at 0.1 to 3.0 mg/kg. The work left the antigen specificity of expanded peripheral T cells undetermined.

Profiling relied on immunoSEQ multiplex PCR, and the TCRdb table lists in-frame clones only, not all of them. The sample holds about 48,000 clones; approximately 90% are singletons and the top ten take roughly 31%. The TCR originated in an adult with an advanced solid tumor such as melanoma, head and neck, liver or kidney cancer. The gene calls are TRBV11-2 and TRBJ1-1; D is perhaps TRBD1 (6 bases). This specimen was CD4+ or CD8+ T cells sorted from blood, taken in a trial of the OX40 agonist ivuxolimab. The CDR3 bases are TGTGCCAGCACCACCGGGACATCTAACACTGAAGCTTTCTTT. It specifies CASTTGTSNTEAFF. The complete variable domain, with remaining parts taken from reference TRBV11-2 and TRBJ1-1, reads EAGVAQSPRYKIIEKRQSVAFWCNPISGHATLYWYQQILGQGPKLLIQFQNNGVVDDSQLPKDRFSAERLKGVDSTLKIQPAKLEDSAVYLCASTTGTSNTEAFFGQGTRLTVV.